This T cell receptor (beta chain) was sequenced during a study of blood T cell repertoires in COVID-19. Study in general: Sources were T cells, B-cell-depleted T cells, or PBMCs; the material itself was cDNA or gDNA.

In the original analysis: Estimation of nucleated cell counts relied on the amplification of reference gene primers. Assay used: immunoSEQ multiplex PCR; TCRdb lists only in-frame clones, some missing. The V and J calls and clone size come from that table; D and trimming were worked out from the DNA. The sample lists 55,000 to 95,000 clones, roughly four fifths occurring once. The CDR3 extends over 16 amino acids. Germline loops: CDR1 SGDLS, CDR2 YYNGEE. Trimming shortened V by 0 bases and J by 0 bases, and 10 bases separated the two germline ends. This sequence originates from a woman in her sixties or seventies with acute or convalescent COVID-19. The chain joins TRBV9 to TRBJ1-3, with D unresolved. The sequenced material came from peripheral blood. In nucleotides, the CDR3 is TGTGCCAGCAGCGTAGGACACCCGAGCTCTGGAAACACCATATATTTT. Its protein is CASSVGHPSSGNTIYF. The variable domain in full, with the rest retrieved from reference TRBV9 and TRBJ1-3, is DSGVTQTPKHLITATGQRVTLRCSPRSGDLSVYWYQQSLDQGLQFLIQYYNGEERAKGNILERFSAQQFPDLHSELNLSSLELGDSALYFCASSVGHPSSGNTIYFGEGSWLTVV.